This T cell receptor (beta chain) was obtained from a study of shared clonotypes between healthy human individuals. Selected positively for CCR7 and CD45RO-negative, naive CD8 cells excluded terminally differentiated effector memory CD45RA+ cells. Profiled with immunoSEQ multiplex PCR; TCRdb holds only in-frame clones, not every one. The sample consists of around 1.9 million clones, about 93% of them appearing once. Sequencing input: naive CD8+ T cells from PBMCs. This clonotype originated in a young man in good health. Some clones in this sample may be carry-over from other donors' samples.

The CDR3 protein is CASSLAGLRGEEQFF. The CDR3 nucleotides read TGTGCCAGCAGCTTGGCCGGACTCAGAGGGGAAGAGCAGTTCTTC. V and J are TRBV5-5 and TRBJ2-1, with D perhaps matching TRBD1 or TRBD2 (5 bases each). The CDR3 runs 15 residues. Germline CDR1 is SGHKS and CDR2 is YYEKEE (reference sequence). The V end was cut by 0 bases, the J end by 10 bases, with 17 bases between.